These 6 T cell receptor beta chains were sequenced from one sample in a study of T cells in Graves' hyperthyroidism and ophthalmopathy. Using RNA transcripts as the source, TCR beta CDR3 regions were amplified. A first-round RT-PCR of the TCR CDR3 used the HTBI primer set. TCRdb re-derived calls from the multiplex PCR reads in MiXCR, one entry per CDR3 protein. The repertoire holds around 600,000 distinct CDR3 sequences, with roughly 15% as singletons. The sample consisted of blood. The receptors were sampled from a woman in her forties or fifties with Graves' ophthalmopathy.

About this clonotype: A much larger clonotype is one base distant, so this may be a read error. The chain uses TRBV5-1 and TRBJ2-1, with 9 bases aligning to TRBD2. Germline-derived CDR1 and CDR2 are SGHRS and YFSETQ. This CDR3 spans 17 amino acids. This chain's CDR3 is CASSLAGGLLTYNERFF. Here the CDR3 DNA reads TGCGCCAGCAGCTTAGCGGGAGGCCTCCTAACCTACAATGAGCGGTTCTTC.

This clonotype was counted at least ten times. One end of the junction does not line up with germline, which may come from a read error. The rearrangement uses TRBV30 and TRBJ2-5, with a possible D match to TRBD2 (6 bases). Germline CDR1 and CDR2: GTSNPN and SVGIG (reference sequence). This CDR3 is 11 amino acids long. The CDR3 DNA reads as TGTGCCTGGAGTGTAGAAATAGCGGTAAACTTC. It yields the protein CAWSVEIAVNF.

This chain joins TRBV19 and TRBJ2-2; 9 bases align to TRBD1. Germline values: CDR1 LNHDA, CDR2 SQIVND (reference sequence). V lost 8 bases and J lost 8; bases outside the gene matches: 9. This CDR3 comprises 14 residues. CDR3 residues: CASGRTGALGELFF. In DNA, the CDR3 is TGTGCCAGTGGGCGGACAGGGGCGCTTGGGGAGCTGTTTTTT.

In this sample, this clonotype turned up a few times. V gene TRBV19 combines with J gene TRBJ2-1; maybe TRBD2 (5 bases). V was shortened by 3 bases and J by 5 bases, with 14 bases between the two germline ends. The CDR3 contains 15 residues. CDR1 and CDR2 from the germline V gene are LNHDA and SQIVND (reference sequence). The DNA of the CDR3 is TGTGCCAGTAGTATCTTTTACGGGAACAACAATGAGCAGTTCTTC. This translates into CASSIFYGNNNEQFF.

This clonotype was observed many times. V is TRBV27 and J is TRBJ2-5, with 13 bases fitting TRBD2. V shed 0 bases and J 5 bases; nucleotides not matched to a gene: 3. Germline V CDR1 and CDR2: MNHEY, SMNVEV (reference sequence). The CDR3 is 16 amino acids. DNA for the CDR3: TGTGCCAGCAGTTTATCGGTGACTAGCGGGAGGGAGACCCAGTACTTC. Translating it yields CASSLSVTSGRETQYF.

As to this clonotype: A read error may account for a junction end that differs from germline. This chain joins TRBV28 and TRBJ1-5; D is possibly TRBD1 (5 bases). This CDR3 is 13 amino acids long. Per germline, CDR1 MDHEN and CDR2 SYDVKM. This chain's CDR3 is CASISGSNRPQHF. The CDR3 DNA reads as TGTGCCAGCATATCAGGGAGCAATCGGCCCCAGCATTTT.